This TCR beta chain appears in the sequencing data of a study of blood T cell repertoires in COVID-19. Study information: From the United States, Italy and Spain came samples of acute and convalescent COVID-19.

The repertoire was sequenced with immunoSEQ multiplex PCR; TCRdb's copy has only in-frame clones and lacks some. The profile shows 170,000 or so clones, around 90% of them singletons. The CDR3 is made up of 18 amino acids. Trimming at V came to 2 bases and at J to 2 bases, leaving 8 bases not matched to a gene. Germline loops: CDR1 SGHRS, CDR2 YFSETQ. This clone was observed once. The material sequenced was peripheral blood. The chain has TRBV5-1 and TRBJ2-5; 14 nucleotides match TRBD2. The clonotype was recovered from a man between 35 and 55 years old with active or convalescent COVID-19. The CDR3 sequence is CASSFGLAGGPLQETQYF. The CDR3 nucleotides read TGCGCCAGCAGCTTCGGACTAGCGGGGGGCCCGCTTCAAGAGACCCAGTACTTC.